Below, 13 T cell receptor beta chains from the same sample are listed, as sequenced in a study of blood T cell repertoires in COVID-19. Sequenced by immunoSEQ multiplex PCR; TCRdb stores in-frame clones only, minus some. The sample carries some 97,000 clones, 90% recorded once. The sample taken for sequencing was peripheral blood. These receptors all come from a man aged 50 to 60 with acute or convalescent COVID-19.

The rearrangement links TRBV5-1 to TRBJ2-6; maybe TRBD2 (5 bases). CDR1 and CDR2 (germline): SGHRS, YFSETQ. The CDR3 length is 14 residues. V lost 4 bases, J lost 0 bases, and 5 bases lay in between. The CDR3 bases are TGCGCCAGCAGCCGGGACTCTGGGGCCAACGTCCTGACTTTC. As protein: CASSRDSGANVLTF.

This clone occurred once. CDR3 nucleotide sequence: TGTGCCAGCTCACCACAAGACAGGAACTATGGCTACACCTTC. It specifies CASSPQDRNYGYTF. The chain joins TRBV18 to TRBJ1-2; possible D gene TRBD1, 6 bases. The CDR3 sequence is 14 residues long. Between the trimmed V and J ends, which lost 1 base and 2 bases, there was a span of 8 bases. Germline V gene data show CDR1 as KGHSH and CDR2 as LQKENI.

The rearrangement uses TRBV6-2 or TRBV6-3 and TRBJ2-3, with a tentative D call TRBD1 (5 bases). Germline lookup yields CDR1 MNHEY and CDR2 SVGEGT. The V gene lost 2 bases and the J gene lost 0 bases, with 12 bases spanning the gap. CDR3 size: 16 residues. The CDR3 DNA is TGTGCCAGCAGTTACCTTACAGGTGCTAGCACAGATACGCAGTATTTT. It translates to CASSYLTGASTDTQYF.

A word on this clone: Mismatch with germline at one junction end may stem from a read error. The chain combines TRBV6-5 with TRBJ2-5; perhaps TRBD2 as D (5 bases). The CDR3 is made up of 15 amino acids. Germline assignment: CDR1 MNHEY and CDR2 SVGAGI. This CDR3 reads CASRKEASRVEIQYF. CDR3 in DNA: TGTGCCAGCAGAAAGGAGGCCTCTCGGGTAGAGATCCAGTACTTC.

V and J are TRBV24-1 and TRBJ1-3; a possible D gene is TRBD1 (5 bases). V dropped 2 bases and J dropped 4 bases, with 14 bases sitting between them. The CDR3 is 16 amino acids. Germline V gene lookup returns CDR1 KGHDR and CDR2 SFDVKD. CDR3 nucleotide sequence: TGTGCCACCAGTGATTCTACAGGTTTCCGCGGAAACACCATATATTTT. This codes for CATSDSTGFRGNTIYF.

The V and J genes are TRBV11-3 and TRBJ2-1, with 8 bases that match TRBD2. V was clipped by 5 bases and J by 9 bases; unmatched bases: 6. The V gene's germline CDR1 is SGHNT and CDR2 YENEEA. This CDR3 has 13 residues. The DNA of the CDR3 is TGTGCCAGCAGCAGACTAGCGCGGAGTGAGCAGTTCTTC. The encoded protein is CASSRLARSEQFF.

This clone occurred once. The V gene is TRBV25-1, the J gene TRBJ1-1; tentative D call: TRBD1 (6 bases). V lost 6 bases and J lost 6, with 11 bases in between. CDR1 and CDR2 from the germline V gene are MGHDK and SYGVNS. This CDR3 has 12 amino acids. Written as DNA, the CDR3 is TGTGCCAGCAGCCAGGGGCTGGCTGAAGCTTTCTTT. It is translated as CASSQGLAEAFF. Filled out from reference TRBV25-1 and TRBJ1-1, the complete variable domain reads EADIYQTPRYLVIGTGKKITLECSQTMGHDKMYWYQQDPGMELHLIHYSYGVNSTEKGDLSSESTVSRIRTEHFPLTLESARPSHTSQYLCASSQGLAEAFFGQGTRLTVV.

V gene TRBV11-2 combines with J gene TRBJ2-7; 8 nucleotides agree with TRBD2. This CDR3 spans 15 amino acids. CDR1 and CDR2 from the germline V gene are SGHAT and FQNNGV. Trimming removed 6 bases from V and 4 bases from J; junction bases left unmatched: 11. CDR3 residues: CASRYPGLGVYEQYF. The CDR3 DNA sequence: TGTGCCAGCAGGTACCCGGGACTAGGGGTATACGAGCAGTACTTC. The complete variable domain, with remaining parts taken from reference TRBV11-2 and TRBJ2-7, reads EAGVAQSPRYKIIEKRQSVAFWCNPISGHATLYWYQQILGQGPKLLIQFQNNGVVDDSQLPKDRFSAERLKGVDSTLKIQPAKLEDSAVYLCASRYPGLGVYEQYFGPGTRLTVT.

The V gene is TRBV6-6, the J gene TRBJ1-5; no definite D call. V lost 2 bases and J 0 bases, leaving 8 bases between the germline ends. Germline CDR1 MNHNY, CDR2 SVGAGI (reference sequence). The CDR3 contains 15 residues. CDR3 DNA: TGTGCCAGCAGTTACGTGGTCAGTAGCAATCAGCCCCAGCATTTT. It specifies CASSYVVSSNQPQHF.

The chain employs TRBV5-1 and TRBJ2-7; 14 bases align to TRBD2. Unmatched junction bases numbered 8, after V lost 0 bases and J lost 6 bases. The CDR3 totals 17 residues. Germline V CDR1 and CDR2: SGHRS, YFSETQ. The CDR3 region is CASSLGLAGGQWGEQYF. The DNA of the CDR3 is TGCGCCAGCAGCTTGGGACTAGCGGGAGGGCAATGGGGCGAGCAGTACTTC.

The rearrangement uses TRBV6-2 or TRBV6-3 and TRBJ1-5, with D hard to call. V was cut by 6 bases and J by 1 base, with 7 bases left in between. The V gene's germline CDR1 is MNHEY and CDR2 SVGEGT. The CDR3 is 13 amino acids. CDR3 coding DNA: TGTGCCAGCAGCCCCTTCAGCAATCAGCCCCAGCATTTT. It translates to CASSPFSNQPQHF.

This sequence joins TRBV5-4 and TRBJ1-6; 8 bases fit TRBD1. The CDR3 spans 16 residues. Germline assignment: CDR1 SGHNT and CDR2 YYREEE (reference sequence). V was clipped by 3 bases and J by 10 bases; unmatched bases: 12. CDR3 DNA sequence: TGTGCCAGCAGCTCCGCAGGGGGCTCGCTTGGATCACCCCTCCACTTT. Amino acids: CASSSAGGSLGSPLHF.

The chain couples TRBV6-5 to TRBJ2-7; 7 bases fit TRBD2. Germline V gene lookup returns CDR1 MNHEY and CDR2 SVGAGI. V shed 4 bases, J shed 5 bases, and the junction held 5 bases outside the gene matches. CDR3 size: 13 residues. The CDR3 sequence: CASSWEGGDEQYF. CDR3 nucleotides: TGTGCCAGCAGTTGGGAGGGCGGGGACGAGCAGTACTTC.